The clone carrying this TCR beta chain was counted at least ten times. The antigen remains undetermined. The data derive from a study of breast tumors, draining lymph nodes, adjacent tissues. This CDR3 has 14 residues. In germline, CDR1 is SEHNR, CDR2 FQNEAQ (reference sequence). V was clipped by 0 bases and J by 0 bases, with 3 bases between them. Study-wide points: Tumors had less TCR diversity than lymph nodes, more than nontumor tissue. Data fit most tumor T cells coming from lymph node, expanding in tumor.

TCRdb recomputed calls from the multiplex PCR reads with MiXCR, one row per CDR3 protein. The sample carries more than 50,000 distinct CDR3 sequences, about 40% recorded once. The specimen sequenced was breast tumor tissue. V gene TRBV7-9 combines with J gene TRBJ1-5; D gene uncertain. The source of this sequence is a female donor with breast cancer. Some clones in this sample may be carry-over from other donors' samples. DNA of the CDR3: TGTGCCAGCAGCTTAGCCGGTAGCAATCAGCCCCAGCATTTT. Its translation: CASSLAGSNQPQHF.